These T cell receptor beta chains were read from a single sample in a study of cytomegalovirus exposure and HLA in healthy donors. Profiling relied on immunoSEQ multiplex PCR, and the TCRdb table lists in-frame clones only, not all of them. Seen here are some 170,000 clones, 75% to 85% observed once, and the top ten hold about 1.9%. The sequenced sample consisted of PBMCs. The receptors derive from a woman between 18 and 29 years old in good health and CMV-seronegative. Each CDR3 is given with its conserved first and last residue. The D gene is left open where the match is weak. For some rows the clone size is stated as once, few or many, or as a class when expanded; others skip it.

>once|TRBV29-1|-|TRBJ2-3
CSVSLRGSATDTQYF
TGCAGCGTCTCCCTTCGGGGGAGCGCCACAGATACGCAGTATTTT
>-|TRBV5-1|-|TRBJ2-3
CASSFPPGLPTDTQYF
TGCGCCAGCAGCTTTCCCCCGGGACTCCCGACAGATACGCAGTATTTT
>-|TRBV19|TRBD1|TRBJ1-2
CACGQGAGGYTF
TGTGCCTGCGGACAGGGGGCTGGTGGCTACACCTTC
>once|TRBV2|TRBD1|TRBJ1-2
CASRGALRGYFYGYTF
TGTGCCAGCAGGGGGGCCCTCAGGGGGTACTTCTATGGCTACACCTTC
>-|TRBV7-3|-|TRBJ1-1
CASSAYQATEAFF
TGTGCCAGCAGCGCGTACCAGGCGACTGAAGCTTTCTTT
>-|TRBV29-1|-|TRBJ2-3
CSVAPLVDTDTQYF
TGCAGCGTTGCCCCCCTAGTTGACACAGATACGCAGTATTTT
>-|TRBV5-1|TRBD2|TRBJ2-7
CASSFGGTSYEQYF
TGCGCCAGCAGCTTCGGGGGGACCTCCTACGAGCAGTACTTC
>-|TRBV9|TRBD1|TRBJ1-1
CASSVEPGQGSTEAFF
TGTGCCAGCAGCGTAGAGCCGGGACAGGGGTCCACTGAAGCTTTCTTT
>-|TRBV5-6|-|TRBJ2-7
CASSLEGSPYEQYF
TGTGCCAGCAGCTTGGAGGGGTCCCCCTACGAGCAGTACTTC
>-|TRBV11-3|-|TRBJ2-5
CAGSLASAGTQYF
TGTGCCGGCAGCTTAGCGTCAGCGGGGACCCAGTACTTC
>-|TRBV29-1|-|TRBJ2-1
CSGTDRDSYNEQFF
TGCAGCGGGACGGACAGAGACTCCTACAATGAGCAGTTCTTC